The clone carrying this T cell receptor beta chain was recorded at least ten times. Its antigen is not known. PBMCs numbering 2 million and stored at -80 C yielded the unsorted libraries. Germline CDR1 reads LNHNV; CDR2 reads YYDKDF (reference sequence). The CDR3 is 14 residues long. V gave up 0 bases and J gave up 4 bases; unmatched junction bases: 2. The cDNA was generated through 5'RACE incorporating 10-nucleotide random UMIs. Every sequencing run generated in excess of 180 million TCR-beta sequences. These sequences covered 15-18 subjects. MiXCR was run by TCRdb on the 5' RACE reads, yielding one entry per CDR3 protein. The sample holds 59,000 or so distinct CDR3 sequences, approximately 12% seen once. This sample was taken from a study of neurological immune-mediated disorders. Findings of the study overall: HTLV-1-associated myelopathy had the most TCR clonal expansion, whereas multiple sclerosis had the least (lower than in healthy controls).

V is TRBV15 and J is TRBJ2-5; 7 nucleotides match TRBD2. The sample was PBMCs. The clonotype comes from a woman between 55 and 75 years old with HTLV-1-associated myelopathy (HAM/TSP). This chain's CDR3 is CATSRDPGGETQYF. CDR3 bases: TGTGCCACCAGCAGAGACCCGGGGGGAGAGACCCAGTACTTC.